This TCR beta chain was sequenced for a study of response to subunit inactivated influenza vaccine. TCRdb reanalysed the RT-PCR reads using MiXCR and keeps one entry per CDR3 protein. Here the sample spans roughly 700,000 distinct CDR3 sequences, about 15% being singletons. V gave up 3 bases and J gave up 3 bases, with 13 bases separating them. The CDR3 covers 14 residues. The germline gives CDR1 DFQATT, CDR2 SNEGSKA (reference sequence). This clonotype was found a few times. The specimen comprised PBMCs from blood, sampled less than 15 days before vaccination. The receptor was derived from a man between 45 and 60 years old who received an inactivated influenza vaccine. The chain employs TRBV20-1 and TRBJ2-3; D is perhaps TRBD2 (6 bases). This CDR3 reads CSASRRAVTDTQYF. DNA of the CDR3: TGCAGTGCTAGTCGGAGGGCTGTTACAGATACGCAGTATTTT.